In its sample, the clone carrying this TCR beta chain was seen many times. This record comes from a study of T-cell reconstitution after alpha-beta-depleted transplantation in children. This CDR3 region has 15 residues. In germline, CDR1 is SGHTA, CDR2 FQGNSA. The germline V and J ends were trimmed by 1 base and 5 bases, with 11 bases remaining between them. Unique molecular identifiers were incorporated when the TCRbeta library was constructed. TCRdb ran MiXCR on the PCR reads and lists one entry per CDR3 protein. The sample shows over 550,000 distinct CDR3 sequences, roughly a tenth of them seen only once.

The TCR originated in a human donor who donated a stem cell graft to a child with acute myeloid leukemia. Sequenced material: PBMCs from the stem cell graft donor, taken from the stem cell graft. V is TRBV7-2 and J is TRBJ2-2, with unresolved D. CDR3 in amino acids: CASSLDIRPTGELFF. CDR3 sequence (DNA): TGTGCCAGCAGCTTAGACATAAGGCCAACCGGGGAGCTGTTTTTT.